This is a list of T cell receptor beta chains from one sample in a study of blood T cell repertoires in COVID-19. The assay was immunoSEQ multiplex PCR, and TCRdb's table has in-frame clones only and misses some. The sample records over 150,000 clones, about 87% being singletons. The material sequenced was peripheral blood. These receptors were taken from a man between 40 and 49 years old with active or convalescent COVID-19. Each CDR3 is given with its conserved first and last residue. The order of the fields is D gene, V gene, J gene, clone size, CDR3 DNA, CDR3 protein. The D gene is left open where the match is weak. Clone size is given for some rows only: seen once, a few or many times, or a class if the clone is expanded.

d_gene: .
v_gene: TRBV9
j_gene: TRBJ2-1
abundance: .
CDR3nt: TGTGCCAGCAGCCCACGACACGGAAGCTCCTACAATGAGCAGTTCTTC
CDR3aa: CASSPRHGSSYNEQFF

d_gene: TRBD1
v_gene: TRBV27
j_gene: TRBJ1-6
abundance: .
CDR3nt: TGTGCCAGCAGTCTCGACAGGGGTGAATCACCCCTCCACTTT
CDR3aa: CASSLDRGESPLHF

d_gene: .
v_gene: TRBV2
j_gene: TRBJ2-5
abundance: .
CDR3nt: TGTGCCAGCAATCGCCACCCCGGAGAGACCCAGTACTTC
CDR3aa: CASNRHPGETQYF

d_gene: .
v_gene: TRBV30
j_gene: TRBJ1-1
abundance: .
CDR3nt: TGTGCCTGGAGTGTACAGGGAGGGAAGGCTTTCTTT
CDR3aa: CAWSVQGGKAFF

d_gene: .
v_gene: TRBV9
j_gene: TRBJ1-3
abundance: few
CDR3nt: TGTGCCAGCAGCGACCGCGGGAAAAGCTCTGGAAACACCATATATTTT
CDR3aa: CASSDRGKSSGNTIYF

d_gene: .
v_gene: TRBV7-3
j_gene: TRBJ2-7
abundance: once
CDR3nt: TGTGCCAGCAGCTTAAGCGGCAGGGAGGCCGAGCAGTACTTC
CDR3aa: CASSLSGREAEQYF

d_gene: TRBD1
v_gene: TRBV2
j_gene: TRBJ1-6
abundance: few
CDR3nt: TGTGCCAGCCGAGAGTCAGGACAGGCTAATTCACCCCTCCACTTT
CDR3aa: CASRESGQANSPLHF

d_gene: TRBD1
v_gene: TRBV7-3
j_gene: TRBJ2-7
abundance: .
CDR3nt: TGTGCCAGCAGCTTAGGGACAGAGTACGAGCAGTACTTC
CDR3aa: CASSLGTEYEQYF

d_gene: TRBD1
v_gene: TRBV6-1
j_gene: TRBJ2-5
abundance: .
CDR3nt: TGTGCCAGCAGTGAGACAGGGGGGAGGTATGAAGAGACCCAGTACTTC
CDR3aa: CASSETGGRYEETQYF

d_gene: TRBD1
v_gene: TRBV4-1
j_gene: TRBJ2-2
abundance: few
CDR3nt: TGCGCCAGCAGCCCCGGGACAGCAGTCACCGGGGAGCTGTTTTTT
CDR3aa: CASSPGTAVTGELFF

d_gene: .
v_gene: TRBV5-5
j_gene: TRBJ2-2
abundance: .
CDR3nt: TGTGCCAGCAGCTTGGCGGGGGTATCCACCGGGGAGCTGTTTTTT
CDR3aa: CASSLAGVSTGELFF

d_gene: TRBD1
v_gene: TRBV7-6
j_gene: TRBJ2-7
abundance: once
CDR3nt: TGTGCCAGCAGCTTAGATTCCAGGGGGAGCTACGAGCAGTACTTC
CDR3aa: CASSLDSRGSYEQYF

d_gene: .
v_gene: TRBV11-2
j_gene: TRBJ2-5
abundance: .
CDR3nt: TGTGCCAGTTCCCTTTTTGTAAGAGAAGAGACCCAGTACTTC
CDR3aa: CASSLFVREETQYF

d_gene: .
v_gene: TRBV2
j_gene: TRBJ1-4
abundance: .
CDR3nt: TGTGCCAGCAGTGAAACGGTTAATGAAAAACTGTTTTTT
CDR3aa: CASSETVNEKLFF

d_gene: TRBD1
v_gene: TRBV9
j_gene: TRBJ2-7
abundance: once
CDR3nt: TGTGCCAGCAGCGGAGGGACAGGGGGCGCGTACGAGCAGTACTTC
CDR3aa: CASSGGTGGAYEQYF

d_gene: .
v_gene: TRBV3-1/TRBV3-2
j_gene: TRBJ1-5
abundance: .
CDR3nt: TGTGCCAGCAGCCTTCTCGGGGGGGGTCAGCCCCAGCATTTT
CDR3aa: CASSLLGGGQPQHF

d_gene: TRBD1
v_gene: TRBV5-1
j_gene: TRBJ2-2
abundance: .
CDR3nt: TGCGCCAGCAGGGGACAGCCGAACACCGGGGAGCTGTTTTTT
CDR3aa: CASRGQPNTGELFF

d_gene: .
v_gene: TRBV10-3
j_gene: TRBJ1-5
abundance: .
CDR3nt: TGTGCCATCAGTGACGGGGGGGGAAAGCAGCCCCAGCATTTT
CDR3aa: CAISDGGGKQPQHF

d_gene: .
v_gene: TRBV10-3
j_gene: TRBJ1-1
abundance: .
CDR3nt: TGTGCCATCGCCACCCCAGGGATGAACACTGAAGCTTTCTTT
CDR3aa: CAIATPGMNTEAFF

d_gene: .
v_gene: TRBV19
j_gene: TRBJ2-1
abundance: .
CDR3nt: TGTGCCAGTAGTATAGCCCAGGGAATGTTGAATGAGCAGTTCTTC
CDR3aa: CASSIAQGMLNEQFF

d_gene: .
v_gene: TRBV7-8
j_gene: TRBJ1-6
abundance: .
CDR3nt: TGTGCCAGCAGCCGAGACAGGAGCTCCTATAATTCACCCCTCCACTTT
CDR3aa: CASSRDRSSYNSPLHF

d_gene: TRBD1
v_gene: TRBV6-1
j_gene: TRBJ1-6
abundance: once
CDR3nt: TGTGCCAGCAGTGAGACAGGGTTTCGCTCACCCCTCCACTTT
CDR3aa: CASSETGFRSPLHF

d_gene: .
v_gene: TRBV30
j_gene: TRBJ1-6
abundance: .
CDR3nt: TGTGCCTGGAGTGGTGTGGGGCAGGGGAGTTCACCCCTCCACTTT
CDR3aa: CAWSGVGQGSSPLHF

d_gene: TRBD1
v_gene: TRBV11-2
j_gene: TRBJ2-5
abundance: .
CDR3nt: TGTGCCAGCAGCTTAAGCACAGGGGGTGGAGAGACCCAGTACTTC
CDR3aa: CASSLSTGGGETQYF

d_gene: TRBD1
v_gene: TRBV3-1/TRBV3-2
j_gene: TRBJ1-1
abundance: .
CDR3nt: TGTGCCAGCAGCCAAGTCATTCCAGGGGGGAAAAACACTGAAGCTTTCTTT
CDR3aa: CASSQVIPGGKNTEAFF